The 27 T cell receptor beta chains given below trace back to one sample, sequenced in a study of T cell responses to AZD1222 COVID-19 vaccine. The assay was immunoSEQ multiplex PCR, and TCRdb's table has in-frame clones only and misses some. The sample has more than 150,000 clones, 80% to 95% seen once. The sequences come from peripheral blood, collected on day 0 of AZD1222 vaccination. These TCRs come from an adult in good health.

The chain links TRBV3-1 (or the pseudogene TRBV3-2) to TRBJ2-1, with 7 bases lining up with TRBD2. The CDR3 contains 16 residues. CDR1 and CDR2 from the germline V gene are LGHDT and YNNKEL (reference sequence). Trimming cost V 2 bases and J 0 bases; bases outside gene matches: 4. CDR3 nucleotide sequence: TGTGCCAGCAGCCAACGGGGCGGGAGCTCCTACAATGAGCAGTTCTTC. Its translation is CASSQRGGSSYNEQFF.

This chain joins TRBV29-1 and TRBJ1-2; D is possibly TRBD1 (5 bases). The germline V gene has CDR1 SQVTM and CDR2 ANQGSEA. The V and J ends lost 1 base and 3 bases respectively, with 12 bases between them. The CDR3 sequence is 14 residues long. In DNA, the CDR3 is TGCAGCGTTGAAGGAGACAGAGGGGACTATGGCTACACCTTC. Encoded protein: CSVEGDRGDYGYTF. The full variable domain, its missing parts supplied by reference TRBV29-1 and TRBJ1-2, is SAVISQKPSRDICQRGTSLTIQCQVDSQVTMMFWYRQQPGQSLTLIATANQGSEATYESGFVIDKFPISRPNLTFSTLTVSNMSPEDSSIYLCSVEGDRGDYGYTFGSGTRLTVV.

J is TRBJ1-1 and V is TRBV19; D remains unclear. Germline lookup yields CDR1 LNHDA and CDR2 SQIVND (reference sequence). This CDR3 region has 14 residues. The ends were cut back, 8 bases at V and 0 bases at J, with 13 bases in the middle. CDR3 nucleotide sequence: TGTGCCAGTGCCCCGGGAGGTATGAACACTGAAGCTTTCTTT. Its translation is CASAPGGMNTEAFF. The full variable domain, rest sourced from reference TRBV19 and TRBJ1-1, is DGGITQSPKYLFRKEGQNVTLSCEQNLNHDAMYWYRQDPGQGLRLIYYSQIVNDFQKGDIAEGYSVSREKKESFPLTVTSAQKNPTAFYLCASAPGGMNTEAFFGQGTRLTVV.

The chain carries TRBV7-8 and TRBJ1-1; the D gene is possibly TRBD1 (6 bases). This CDR3 contains 15 residues. V shed 4 bases and J shed 1 base, with 13 bases lying between them. The germline V gene has CDR1 SGHVS and CDR2 FQNEAQ. The CDR3 protein is CASSYGSTGNTEAFF. CDR3 nucleotide sequence: TGTGCCAGCAGCTACGGGTCGACAGGGAACACTGAAGCTTTCTTT.

The rearrangement links TRBV27 to TRBJ2-7; 15 positions match TRBD2. The germline CDR1 and CDR2 sequences are MNHEY and SMNVEV (reference sequence). The CDR3 extends over 14 amino acids. Unmatched junction bases numbered 3, after V lost 6 bases and J lost 6 bases. Written as DNA, the CDR3 is TGTGCCAGCAGGAAGGGACTAGCGGGAGGCGAGCAGTACTTC. It encodes CASRKGLAGGEQYF.

The chain combines TRBV21-1 with TRBJ2-1; the table's D call, TRBD2, has no DNA check behind it. TRBV21-1 is a pseudogene. This CDR3 has 14 amino acids. The CDR3, as DNA: TGTGCCATCGGGAGGACTAGCAACGACAATGAGCAGTTCTTC. It encodes CAIGRTSNDNEQFF.

This rearrangement joins TRBV24-1 to TRBJ2-1; D might be TRBD1 or TRBD2, each matching 5 bases. This CDR3 contains 14 residues. Trimming shortened V by 4 bases and J by 6 bases, and 12 bases separated the two germline ends. Germline-derived CDR1 and CDR2 are KGHDR and SFDVKD. This CDR3 reads CATSDPGTTNEQFF. The CDR3, as DNA: TGTGCCACCAGTGACCCTGGGACCACCAATGAGCAGTTCTTC.

The CDR3 DNA reads TGTGCCAGCAGCCGGCCCCCACCCTCGAGGCACGAGCAGTACTTC. It yields the protein CASSRPPPSRHEQYF. This chain joins TRBV21-1 and TRBJ2-7; the table assigns TRBD2, which was not confirmed against the DNA. TRBV21-1 corresponds to a pseudogene. The CDR3 loop spans 15 amino acids.

The DNA for the CDR3 is TGTGCCAGTAGAGGAGGGGGGGCCGGCGCTGAAGCTTTCTTT. Translated, it gives CASRGGGAGAEAFF. The gene calls are TRBV19 and TRBJ1-1; D perhaps matches TRBD1 (6 bases). CDR3 length: 14 residues. Trimming pared 6 bases from V and 6 bases from J, leaving 17 bases between. CDR1 and CDR2 (germline): LNHDA, SQIVND (reference sequence). The full variable domain, its missing parts supplied by reference TRBV19 and TRBJ1-1, is DGGITQSPKYLFRKEGQNVTLSCEQNLNHDAMYWYRQDPGQGLRLIYYSQIVNDFQKGDIAEGYSVSREKKESFPLTVTSAQKNPTAFYLCASRGGGAGAEAFFGQGTRLTVV.

The chain couples TRBV28 to TRBJ2-2, with 12 bases identical to TRBD2. Germline values: CDR1 MDHEN, CDR2 SYDVKM. Trimming removed 8 bases from V and 9 bases from J; junction bases left unmatched: 4. The CDR3 consists of 13 residues. The CDR3 here is CASLAGGLRELFF. As DNA, the CDR3 is TGTGCCAGCCTAGCGGGGGGGCTGAGGGAGCTGTTTTTT.

This chain links TRBV7-9 with TRBJ2-3, with D perhaps matching TRBD1 (5 bases). The CDR3 is 14 amino acids. V gave up 3 bases and J gave up 0 bases, with 7 bases separating them. Germline V lookup: CDR1 SEHNR, CDR2 FQNEAQ (reference sequence). CDR3 amino acids: CASSLSGSTDTQYF. The CDR3 DNA reads as TGTGCCAGCAGCTTGTCAGGGAGCACAGATACGCAGTATTTT.

This chain links TRBV15 with TRBJ2-1, with TRBD2 matching over 8 bases. This CDR3 spans 16 amino acids. Germline V gene lookup returns CDR1 LNHNV and CDR2 YYDKDF (reference sequence). V lost 3 bases and J lost 4; bases outside the gene matches: 8. CDR3 in amino acids: CATSRTLAGTYNEQFF. CDR3 DNA sequence: TGTGCCACCAGCAGGACCTTAGCGGGAACGTACAATGAGCAGTTCTTC.

This chain links TRBV19 with TRBJ1-4; D not certain. Trimming left V 8 bases short and J 0 bases short, with 4 bases between. The CDR3 sequence is 12 residues long. Germline V CDR1 and CDR2: LNHDA, SQIVND (reference sequence). In DNA, the CDR3 is TGTGCCAGTTGGGCAACTAATGAAAAACTGTTTTTT. It yields the protein CASWATNEKLFF. Drawing the rest from reference TRBV19 and TRBJ1-4, the complete variable domain is DGGITQSPKYLFRKEGQNVTLSCEQNLNHDAMYWYRQDPGQGLRLIYYSQIVNDFQKGDIAEGYSVSREKKESFPLTVTSAQKNPTAFYLCASWATNEKLFFGSGTQLSVL.

This clone was found a few times. This chain links TRBV5-4 with TRBJ1-6; no reliable D call. Germline lookup yields CDR1 SGHNT and CDR2 YYREEE (reference sequence). V shed 1 base and J shed 3 bases, with 8 bases lying between them. The CDR3 has 15 amino acids. The CDR3 loop is CASSLRRDYNSPLHF. The CDR3 DNA follows: TGTGCCAGCAGCTTGAGGAGGGACTATAATTCACCCCTCCACTTT.

The rearrangement uses TRBV6-6 and TRBJ2-7; a weak D match, TRBD1 (6 bases). This CDR3 has 14 amino acids. Per germline, CDR1 MNHNY and CDR2 SVGAGI (reference sequence). V was pared by 5 bases and J by 0 bases, with 11 bases between. The CDR3 region is CASSADSHSYEQYF. In DNA form, the CDR3 reads TGTGCCAGCAGTGCGGACAGTCACTCCTACGAGCAGTACTTC.

This clone was counted a single time. V is TRBV12-3 or TRBV12-4 and J is TRBJ2-5; D unclear. The CDR3 has 12 residues. Trimming pared 6 bases from V and 4 bases from J, leaving 9 bases between. This chain's CDR3 is CASRPAGETQYF. For the CDR3, the DNA is TGTGCCAGCAGGCCGGCAGGAGAGACCCAGTACTTC.

The gene calls are TRBV25-1 and TRBJ1-6; 7 bases are a match to TRBD1. Germline values: CDR1 MGHDK, CDR2 SYGVNS. The junction had 7 bases not matched to a gene; V was cut back by 7 bases and J by 4 bases. The CDR3 contains 15 residues. CDR3 residues: CASNPAGGYNSPLHF. Written as DNA, the CDR3 is TGTGCCAGCAATCCGGCAGGGGGATATAATTCACCCCTCCACTTT.

The chain links TRBV10-3 to TRBJ2-1; TRBD2 aligns across 15 bases. With 4 bases clipped from V and 3 bases from J, the junction kept 10 bases outside the gene matches. CDR3 length: 19 residues. Germline lookup yields CDR1 ENHRY and CDR2 SYGVKD. The DNA for the CDR3 is TGTGCCATCAGTGGGACTAACGGGACTAGCGGGGGGCTCTACAATGAGCAGTTCTTC. It specifies CAISGTNGTSGGLYNEQFF.

This clone has only one observation. The chain recombines TRBV5-4 with TRBJ2-5, with 7 bases identical to TRBD1. This CDR3 spans 14 amino acids. The trim removed 4 bases at V and 3 bases at J, leaving 6 bases unmatched. Germline V gene data show CDR1 as SGHNT and CDR2 as YYREEE (reference sequence). The CDR3 DNA follows: TGTGCCAGCAGCCGGACCGGGACAGAAGAGACCCAGTACTTC. As protein: CASSRTGTEETQYF.

The J gene is TRBJ1-4, the V gene TRBV18; 7 bases match TRBD1. This CDR3 has 17 amino acids. With 3 bases clipped from V and 0 bases from J, the junction kept 7 bases outside the gene matches. Germline values: CDR1 KGHSH, CDR2 LQKENI. The CDR3 DNA sequence: TGTGCCAGCTCACCCCTCAAACAGGGGCCAACTAATGAAAAACTGTTTTTT. This codes for CASSPLKQGPTNEKLFF.

This chain uses TRBV2 with TRBJ2-7, with D tentatively TRBD1 or TRBD2 (5 bases each). V was cut by 7 bases and J by 2 bases, with 15 bases left in between. The CDR3 sequence is 14 residues long. Germline V gives CDR1 SNHLY, CDR2 FYNNEI. In DNA, the CDR3 is TGTGCCAGCATGCTGCAGGGAGCCACCTACGAGCAGTACTTC. It translates to CASMLQGATYEQYF.

The V call is TRBV30, the J call TRBJ1-4; no firm D call. Germline V gene lookup returns CDR1 GTSNPN and CDR2 SVGIG (reference sequence). V lost 0 bases to trimming and J lost 8 bases, with 7 bases between them. This CDR3 is built from 12 residues. The CDR3 DNA is TGTGCCTGGAGTGTAGTGGGGGAAAAACTGTTTTTT. Residues: CAWSVVGEKLFF. The full variable domain, rest sourced from reference TRBV30 and TRBJ1-4, is SQTIHQWPATLVQPVGSPLSLECTVEGTSNPNLYWYRQAAGRGLQLLFYSVGIGQISSEVPQNLSASRPQDRQFILSSKKLLLSDSGFYLCAWSVVGEKLFFGSGTQLSVL.

The chain is built from TRBV19 and TRBJ2-3; either TRBD1 or TRBD2 may supply D (5 bases each). The CDR3 has 14 amino acids. Germline V lookup: CDR1 LNHDA, CDR2 SQIVND (reference sequence). The germline V and J ends were trimmed by 7 bases and 2 bases, with 13 bases remaining between them. CDR3 DNA: TGTGCCAGTAAGGGGAGACCGGCCACAGATACGCAGTATTTT. Translating gives CASKGRPATDTQYF.

V and J are TRBV5-8 and TRBJ2-5; no clear D gene. The CDR3 length is 12 residues. Trimming pared 4 bases from V and 2 bases from J, leaving 6 bases between. The germline V gene has CDR1 SGHTS and CDR2 YDEGEE. CDR3: CASSRQQETQYF. The DNA of the CDR3 is TGTGCCAGCAGCCGGCAGCAAGAGACCCAGTACTTC.

CDR3 region: CASSLSQGSGYTF. The CDR3 coding sequence is TGTGCCAGCAGTTTGTCCCAGGGCTCTGGCTACACCTTC. V gene TRBV12-3 or TRBV12-4 combines with J gene TRBJ1-2; D possibly corresponds to TRBD1 (5 bases). Trimming removed 3 bases from V and 7 bases from J, with 12 bases in between. This CDR3 region has 13 residues.

CDR3 loop: CASSLQGSFGSYEQYF. The CDR3 DNA sequence: TGTGCCAGCAGTTTACAGGGCAGTTTTGGATCCTACGAGCAGTACTTC. The V call is TRBV7-6, the J call TRBJ2-7; D may be TRBD1 (6 bases). The germline V and J ends were trimmed by 6 bases and 1 base, with 19 bases remaining between them. Germline CDR1 SGHVS, CDR2 FNYEAQ. CDR3 length equals 16 residues. The complete variable domain, with remaining parts taken from reference TRBV7-6 and TRBJ2-7, reads GAGVSQSPRYKVTKRGQDVALRCDPISGHVSLYWYRQALGQGPEFLTYFNYEAQQDKSGLPNDRFSAERPEGSISTLTIQRTEQRDSAMYRCASSLQGSFGSYEQYFGPGTRLTVT.

This clone was found once. The chain couples TRBV7-9 to TRBJ2-1, with a weak D call TRBD1 (7 bases). The V end was cut by 0 bases, the J end by 8 bases, with 20 bases between. Germline assignment: CDR1 SEHNR and CDR2 FQNEAQ (reference sequence). The CDR3 spans 17 residues. CDR3 DNA sequence: TGTGCCAGCAGCTTAGCCCAGGGGGGACCCAAGACTGATGAGCAGTTCTTC. Translating it yields CASSLAQGGPKTDEQFF.